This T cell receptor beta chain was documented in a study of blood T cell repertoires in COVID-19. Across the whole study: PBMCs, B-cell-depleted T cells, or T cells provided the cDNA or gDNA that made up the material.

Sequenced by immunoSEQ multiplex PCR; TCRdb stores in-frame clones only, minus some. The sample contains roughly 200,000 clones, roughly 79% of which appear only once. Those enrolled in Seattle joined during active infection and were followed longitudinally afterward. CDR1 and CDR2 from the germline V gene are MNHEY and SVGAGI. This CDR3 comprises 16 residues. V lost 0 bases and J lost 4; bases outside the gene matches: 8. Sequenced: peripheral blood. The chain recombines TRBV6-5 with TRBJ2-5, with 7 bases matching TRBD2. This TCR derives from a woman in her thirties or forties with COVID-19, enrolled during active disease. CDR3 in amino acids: CASSYSVGLHGETQYF. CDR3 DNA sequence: TGTGCCAGCAGTTACTCGGTGGGACTACATGGAGAGACCCAGTACTTC.